The rows below give T cell receptor beta chains drawn from one sample of a study of T cells in Graves' hyperthyroidism and ophthalmopathy. TCRdb analysed the multiplex PCR reads with MiXCR anew, one entry per CDR3 protein. The sample consists of 450,000 to 650,000 distinct CDR3 sequences, approximately 15% of them appearing once. The material sequenced was blood. The receptors were gathered from a woman aged 18-30 years with Graves' ophthalmopathy. CDR3s include the opening cysteine and the closing phenylalanine or tryptophan. The D gene is left open where the match is weak. Clone size is not always given. Where it is, it says once, few, many or a class for expanded clones.

D	size	V	J	CDR3	DNA
TRBD2	many	TRBV12-3/TRBV12-4	TRBJ2-3	CASSLGIGLAGTDTQYF	TGTGCCAGCAGTTTAGGCATAGGGCTAGCGGGCACAGATACGCAGTATTTT
NA	few	TRBV29-1	TRBJ1-1	CSVVDSGTEAFF	TGCAGCGTTGTTGACAGCGGCACTGAAGCTTTCTTT
NA	NA	TRBV20-1	TRBJ1-6	CSAREALFPGSPLHF	TGCAGTGCTAGGGAGGCTCTTTTCCCTGGTTCACCCCTCCACTTT
TRBD2	many	TRBV2	TRBJ2-7	CASSDVLAGGPYEQYF	TGTGCCAGCAGTGATGTCCTAGCGGGAGGCCCCTACGAGCAGTACTTC
TRBD1	NA	TRBV28	TRBJ2-7	CASSLSLSGTGGYEQYF	TGTGCCAGCAGTTTATCCCTTAGCGGGACAGGGGGCTACGAGCAGTACTTC
NA	NA	TRBV3-1	TRBJ1-2	CASSQDPLPLALNYGYTF	TGTGCCAGCAGCCAAGATCCCCTCCCGTTAGCACTGAACTATGGCTACACCTTC
NA	many	TRBV6-5	TRBJ1-5	CASSYSWVAGNQPQHF	TGTGCCAGCAGTTACTCGTGGGTGGCTGGCAATCAGCCCCAGCATTTT
TRBD1	many	TRBV9	TRBJ2-1	CASSGPDRGHNEQFF	TGTGCCAGCAGCGGACCAGACAGGGGGCACAATGAGCAGTTCTTC
TRBD2	NA	TRBV7-2	TRBJ2-3	CASSLAGGPSTDTQYF	TGTGCCAGCAGCTTAGCGGGAGGGCCCAGCACAGATACGCAGTATTTT
TRBD2	NA	TRBV7-3	TRBJ2-1	CASSVGGGRGDEQFF	TGTGCCAGCAGCGTGGGGGGCGGGAGGGGTGATGAGCAGTTCTTC